This entry is about one TCR beta chain. This entry is derived from a study of blood T cell repertoires in COVID-19. Overall study context: Acute and convalescent COVID-19 samples came from the United States, Italy and Spain. The cDNA or gDNA used as material had been derived from T cells, B-cell-depleted T cells, or PBMCs.

In the source study's methods: From reference gene primer amplification, estimates of nucleated cell counts were derived. The data were produced by immunoSEQ multiplex PCR, yet TCRdb's version contains in-frame clones alone and is incomplete. Clone size and the V and J calls come from that table; the DNA yielded D and trimming. The sample carries fewer than 250,000 clones, around 84% recorded once. This CDR3 is 14 amino acids long. V gave up 4 bases and J gave up 2 bases; unmatched junction bases: 2. CDR1 is MNHEY, CDR2 SVGEGT, per germline. The chain uses TRBV6-2 or TRBV6-3 and TRBJ2-4; the match to TRBD1 covers 7 bases. The sequence came from a man aged 35-49 years with acute or convalescent COVID-19. The sequencing sample was made of peripheral blood. CDR3 region: CASSLTGTKNIQYF. CDR3 coding DNA: TGTGCCAGCAGTTTGACAGGGACCAAAAACATTCAGTACTTC.